What follows is one T cell receptor (beta chain) and its context. No antigen is known for it. The data stem from a study of response to subunit inactivated influenza vaccine. The ends were cut back, 6 bases at V and 7 bases at J, with 16 bases in the middle. CDR3 length equals 13 residues. Germline CDR1 DFQATT, CDR2 SNEGSKA (reference sequence). MiXCR, applied by TCRdb to the RT-PCR reads, yields one record per CDR3 protein. The data contain approximately 480,000 distinct CDR3 sequences, roughly 9.8% of them singletons. Study-wide points: Researchers suggested that each seasonal influenza vaccination recruits few new T cells.

The receptor's source is a man over 45 who received an inactivated influenza vaccine. The specimen was PBMCs from blood, collected 45 days after vaccination. This rearrangement joins TRBV20-1 to TRBJ2-1; a weak D match, TRBD1 (6 bases). The CDR3 nucleotides read TGCAGTGCACCCAGACAGGATTTGAATGAGCAGTTCTTC. Amino acids: CSAPRQDLNEQFF.